One T cell receptor beta chain is described in this entry. Its specificity is unknown. This specimen comes from a study of cytomegalovirus exposure and HLA in healthy donors. Looking at the study overall: A prior analysis found fewer than 120 million unique TCR beta sequences from 150 million to 200 million T cells. Regarding the study as a whole: Altogether, about 160 TCR beta chains were recorded as cytomegalovirus-associated. When a later analysis compared HLA-associated TCR beta chains with equally common others, the HLA-associated chains turned out to be more clonally expanded and to have lower generation probabilities.

Vbeta (60) and Jbeta (13) primers were used in the PCR. Generated by immunoSEQ multiplex PCR, the TCRdb table keeps only in-frame clones and is missing some. The table has about 220,000 clones, approximately 80% seen once; the top ten hold 0.71%. The V segment lost 4 bases and the J segment 3 bases; nucleotides outside the gene matches: 2. The CDR3 has 13 amino acids. Per the germline V gene, CDR1 is SEHNR and CDR2 is FQNEAQ (reference sequence). V and J are TRBV7-9 and TRBJ1-1, with 7 positions matching TRBD1. Sequences were obtained from PBMCs. The receptor was derived from a boy between 2 and 10 years old in good health and CMV-seronegative. CDR3 DNA sequence: TGTGCCAGCAGCTCGACAGGGCACACTGAAGCTTTCTTT. This translates into CASSSTGHTEAFF.